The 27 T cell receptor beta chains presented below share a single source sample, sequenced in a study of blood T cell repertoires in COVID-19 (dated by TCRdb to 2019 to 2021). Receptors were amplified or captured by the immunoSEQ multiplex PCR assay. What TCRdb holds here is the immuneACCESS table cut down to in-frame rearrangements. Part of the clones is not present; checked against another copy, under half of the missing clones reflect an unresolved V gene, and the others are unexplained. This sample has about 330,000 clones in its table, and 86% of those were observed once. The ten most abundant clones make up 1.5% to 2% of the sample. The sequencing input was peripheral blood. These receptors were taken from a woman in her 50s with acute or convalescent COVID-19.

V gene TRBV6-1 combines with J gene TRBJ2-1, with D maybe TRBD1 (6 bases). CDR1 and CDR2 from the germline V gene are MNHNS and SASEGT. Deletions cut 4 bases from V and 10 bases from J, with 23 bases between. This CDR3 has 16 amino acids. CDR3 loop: CASSGQGMGSVLEQFF. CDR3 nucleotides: TGTGCCAGCAGTGGGCAGGGGATGGGGTCGGTCTTAGAGCAGTTCTTC.

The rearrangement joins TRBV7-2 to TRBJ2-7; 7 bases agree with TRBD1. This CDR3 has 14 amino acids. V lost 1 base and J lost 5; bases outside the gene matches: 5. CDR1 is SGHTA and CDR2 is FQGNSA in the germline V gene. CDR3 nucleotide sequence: TGTGCCAGCAGCTTAGGGAACAGGGGAGACGAGCAGTACTTC. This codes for CASSLGNRGDEQYF.

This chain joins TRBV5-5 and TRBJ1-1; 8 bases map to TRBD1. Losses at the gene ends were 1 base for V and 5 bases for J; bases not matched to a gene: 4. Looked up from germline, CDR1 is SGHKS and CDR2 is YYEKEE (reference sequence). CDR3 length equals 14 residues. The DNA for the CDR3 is TGTGCCAGCAGCTTGTATACAGGGGGGACTGAAGCTTTCTTT. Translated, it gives CASSLYTGGTEAFF.

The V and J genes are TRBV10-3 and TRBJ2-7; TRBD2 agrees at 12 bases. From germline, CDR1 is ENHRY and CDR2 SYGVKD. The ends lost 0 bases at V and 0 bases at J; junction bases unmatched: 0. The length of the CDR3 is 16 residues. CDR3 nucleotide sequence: TGTGCCATCAGTGAGTCGGGACTAGCGGGCTCCTACGAGCAGTACTTC. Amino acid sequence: CAISESGLAGSYEQYF.

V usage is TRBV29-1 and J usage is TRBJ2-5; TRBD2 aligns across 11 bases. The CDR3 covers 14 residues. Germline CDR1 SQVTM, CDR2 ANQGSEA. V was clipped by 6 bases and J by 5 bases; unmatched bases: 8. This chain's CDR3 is CSVPGIAGGETQYF. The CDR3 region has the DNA TGCAGCGTCCCCGGAATAGCGGGAGGGGAGACCCAGTACTTC.

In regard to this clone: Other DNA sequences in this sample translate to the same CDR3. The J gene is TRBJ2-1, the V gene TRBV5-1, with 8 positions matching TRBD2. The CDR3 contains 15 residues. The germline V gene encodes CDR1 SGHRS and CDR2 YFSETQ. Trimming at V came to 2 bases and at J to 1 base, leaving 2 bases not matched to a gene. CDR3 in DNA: TGCGCCAGCAGCTTAGCGGGAGTGTCCTACAATGAGCAGTTCTTC. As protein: CASSLAGVSYNEQFF.

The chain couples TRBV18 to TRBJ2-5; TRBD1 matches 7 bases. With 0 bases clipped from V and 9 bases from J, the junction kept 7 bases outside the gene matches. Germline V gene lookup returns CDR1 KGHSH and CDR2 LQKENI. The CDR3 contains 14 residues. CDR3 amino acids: CASSPPTGVGAQYF. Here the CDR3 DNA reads TGTGCCAGCTCACCACCTACAGGGGTCGGGGCCCAGTACTTC.

This CDR3 reads CASSFLAGTDTQYF. CDR3 nucleotide sequence: TGTGCCAGCAGTTTCCTAGCGGGCACAGATACGCAGTATTTT. This chain links TRBV2 with TRBJ2-3; the match to TRBD2 covers 7 bases. Per germline, CDR1 SNHLY and CDR2 FYNNEI. The junction had 3 bases not matched to a gene; V was cut back by 5 bases and J by 1 base. This CDR3 has 14 amino acids.

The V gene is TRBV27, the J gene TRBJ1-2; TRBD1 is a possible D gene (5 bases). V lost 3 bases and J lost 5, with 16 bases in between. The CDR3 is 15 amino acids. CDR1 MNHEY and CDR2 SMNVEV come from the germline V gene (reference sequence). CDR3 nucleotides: TGTGCCAGCAGTTTTGCAGGGCGACTTAGGTATGGCTACACCTTC. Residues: CASSFAGRLRYGYTF.

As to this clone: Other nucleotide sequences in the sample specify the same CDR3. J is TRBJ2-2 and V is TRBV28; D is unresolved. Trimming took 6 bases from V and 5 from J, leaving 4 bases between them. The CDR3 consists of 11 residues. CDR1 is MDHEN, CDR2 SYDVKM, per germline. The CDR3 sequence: CASSLTGELFF. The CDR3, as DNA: TGTGCCAGCAGCCTGACCGGGGAGCTGTTTTTT.

The CDR3 loop is CATSRDPGHPNTEAFF. The CDR3, as DNA: TGTGCCACCAGCAGAGATCCGGGACACCCGAACACTGAAGCTTTCTTT. The rearrangement links TRBV15 to TRBJ1-1; possible D gene TRBD1, 6 bases. The CDR3 length is 16 residues. Trimming removed 0 bases from V and 1 base from J, with 12 bases in between. Looked up from germline, CDR1 is LNHNV and CDR2 is YYDKDF (reference sequence). Full variable domain (missing parts from reference TRBV15 and TRBJ1-1): DAMVIQNPRYQVTQFGKPVTLSCSQTLNHNVMYWYQQKSSQAPKLLFHYYDKDFNNEADTPDNFQSRRPNTSFCFLDIRSPGLGDTAMYLCATSRDPGHPNTEAFFGQGTRLTVV.

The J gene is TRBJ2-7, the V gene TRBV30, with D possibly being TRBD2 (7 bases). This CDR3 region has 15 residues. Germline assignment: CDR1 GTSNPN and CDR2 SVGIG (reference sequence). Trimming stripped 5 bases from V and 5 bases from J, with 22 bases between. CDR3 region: CAWSGVQWGGHEQYF. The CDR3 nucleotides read TGTGCCTGGTCCGGGGTTCAATGGGGGGGCCACGAGCAGTACTTC.

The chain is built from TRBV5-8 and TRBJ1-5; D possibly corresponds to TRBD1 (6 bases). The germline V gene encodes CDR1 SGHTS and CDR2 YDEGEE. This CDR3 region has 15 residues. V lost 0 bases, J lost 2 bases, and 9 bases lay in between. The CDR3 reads CASSLGGRGNQPQHF. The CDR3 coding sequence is TGTGCCAGCAGCTTGGGGGGGCGCGGCAATCAGCCCCAGCATTTT.

CDR3 bases: TGTGCCAGCAGCGAGGGGCATGCAACTAATGAAAAACTGTTTTTT. This sequence encodes CASSEGHATNEKLFF. V and J are TRBV9 and TRBJ1-4; a possible D gene is TRBD1 (5 bases). The ends were cut back, 3 bases at V and 0 bases at J, with 9 bases in the middle. The CDR3 loop spans 15 amino acids. Germline V gene lookup returns CDR1 SGDLS and CDR2 YYNGEE.

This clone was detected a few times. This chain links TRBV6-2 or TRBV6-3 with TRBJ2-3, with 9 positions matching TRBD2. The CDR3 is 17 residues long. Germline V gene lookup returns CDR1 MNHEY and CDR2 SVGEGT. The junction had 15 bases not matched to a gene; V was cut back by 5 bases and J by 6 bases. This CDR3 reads CASSTGQIAGDFDTQYF. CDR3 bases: TGTGCCAGCAGTACGGGACAAATAGCGGGAGATTTTGATACGCAGTATTTT.

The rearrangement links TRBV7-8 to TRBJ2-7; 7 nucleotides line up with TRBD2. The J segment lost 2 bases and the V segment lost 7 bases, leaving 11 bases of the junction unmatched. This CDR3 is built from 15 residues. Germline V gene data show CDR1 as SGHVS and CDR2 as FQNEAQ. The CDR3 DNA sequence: TGTGCCAGCACCTTCGACCGGGGGGTCCCCTACGAGCAGTACTTC. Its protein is CASTFDRGVPYEQYF.

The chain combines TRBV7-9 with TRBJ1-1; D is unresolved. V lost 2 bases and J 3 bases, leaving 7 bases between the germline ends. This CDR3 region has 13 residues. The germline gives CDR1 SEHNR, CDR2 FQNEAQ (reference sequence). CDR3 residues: CASSLLPYTEAFF. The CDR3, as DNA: TGTGCCAGCAGCTTACTCCCTTACACTGAAGCTTTCTTT.

CDR3 in amino acids: CASSPQSPGNTIYF. The CDR3 DNA follows: TGTGCCAGCAGCCCCCAGTCGCCTGGAAACACCATATATTTT. The chain couples TRBV11-2 to TRBJ1-3, with unresolved D. The CDR3 consists of 14 residues. With 5 bases removed from V and 2 bases from J, the gap between germline ends came to 10 bases. Per the germline V gene, CDR1 is SGHAT and CDR2 is FQNNGV.

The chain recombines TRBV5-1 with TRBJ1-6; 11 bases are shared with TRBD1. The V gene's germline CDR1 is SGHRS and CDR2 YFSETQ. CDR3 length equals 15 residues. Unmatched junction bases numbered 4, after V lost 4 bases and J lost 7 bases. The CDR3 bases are TGCGCCAGCAGCGTGGGGGACAGGGGGAATTCACCCCTCCACTTT. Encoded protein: CASSVGDRGNSPLHF.

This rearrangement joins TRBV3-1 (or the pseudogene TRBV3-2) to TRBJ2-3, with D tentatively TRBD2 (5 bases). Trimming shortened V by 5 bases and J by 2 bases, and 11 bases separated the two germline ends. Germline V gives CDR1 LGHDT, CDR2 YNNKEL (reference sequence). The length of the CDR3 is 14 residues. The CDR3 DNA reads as TGTGCCAGCAGCACCCTTGGACTCACAGATACGCAGTATTTT. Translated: CASSTLGLTDTQYF.

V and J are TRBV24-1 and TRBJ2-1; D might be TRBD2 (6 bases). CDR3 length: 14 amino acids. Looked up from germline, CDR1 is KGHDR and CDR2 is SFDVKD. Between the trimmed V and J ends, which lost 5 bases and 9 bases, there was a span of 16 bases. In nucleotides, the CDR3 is TGTGCCACCAGTGGAAACCGGGACTTTGGTGAGCAGTTCTTC. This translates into CATSGNRDFGEQFF.

CDR3 residues: CASSFLEYEQYF. The CDR3 DNA is TGTGCCAGCAGTTTCTTGGAGTACGAGCAGTACTTC. V is TRBV28 and J is TRBJ2-7; D is unresolved. CDR1 MDHEN and CDR2 SYDVKM come from the germline V gene. This CDR3 contains 12 residues. Trimming stripped 3 bases from V and 4 bases from J, with 7 bases between. Together with reference TRBV28 and TRBJ2-7, the CDR3 gives the full variable domain: DVKVTQSSRYLVKRTGEKVFLECVQDMDHENMFWYRQDPGLGLRLIYFSYDVKMKEKGDIPEGYSVSREKKERFSLILESASTNQTSMYLCASSFLEYEQYFGPGTRLTVT.

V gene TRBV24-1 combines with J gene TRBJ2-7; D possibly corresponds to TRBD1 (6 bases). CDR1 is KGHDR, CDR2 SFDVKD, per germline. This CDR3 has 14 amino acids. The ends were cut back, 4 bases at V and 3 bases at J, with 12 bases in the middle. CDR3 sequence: CATSDPGTLYEQYF. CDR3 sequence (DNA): TGTGCCACCAGTGACCCTGGGACACTCTACGAGCAGTACTTC.

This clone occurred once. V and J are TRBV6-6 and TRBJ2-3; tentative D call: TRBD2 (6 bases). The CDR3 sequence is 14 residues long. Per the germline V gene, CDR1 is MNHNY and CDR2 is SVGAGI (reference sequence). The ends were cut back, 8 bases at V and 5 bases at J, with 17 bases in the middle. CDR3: CASRGTAGLDTQYF. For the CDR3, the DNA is TGTGCCAGCCGGGGGACCGCGGGATTAGATACGCAGTATTTT.

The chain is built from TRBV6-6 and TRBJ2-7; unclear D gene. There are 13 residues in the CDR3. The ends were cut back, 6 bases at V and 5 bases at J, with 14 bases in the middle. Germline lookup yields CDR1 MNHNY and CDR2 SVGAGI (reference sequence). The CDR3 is CASRVGLGDEQYF. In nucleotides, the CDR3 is TGTGCCAGCAGGGTGGGTCTGGGCGACGAGCAGTACTTC.

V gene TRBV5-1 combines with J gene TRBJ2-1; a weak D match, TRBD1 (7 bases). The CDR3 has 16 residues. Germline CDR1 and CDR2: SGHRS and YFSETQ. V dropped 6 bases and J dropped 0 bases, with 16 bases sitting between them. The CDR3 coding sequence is TGCGCCAGCATAGGGGGCGCGGGGTTCTCCTACAATGAGCAGTTCTTC. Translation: CASIGGAGFSYNEQFF.

As DNA, the CDR3 is TGCGCCAGCACTGGCACAGGGGGCCCTAGCGGCTACACCTTC. Translated, it gives CASTGTGGPSGYTF. The V call is TRBV5-1, the J call TRBJ1-2; 9 bases are a match to TRBD1. The J segment lost 8 bases and the V segment lost 6 bases, leaving 11 bases of the junction unmatched. Germline V gene data show CDR1 as SGHRS and CDR2 as YFSETQ. The CDR3 length is 14 residues.